These 11 T cell receptor beta chains were sequenced from one sample in a study of identical twins. One entry per CDR3 protein results from TCRdb running MiXCR on the 5' RACE reads. The profile shows a few hundred thousand distinct CDR3 sequences, 15% of them singletons. These data were likewise used in another study, on yellow fever vaccine responses in identical twins.

The sequenced sample consisted of CD4+ T cells sorted from blood. The receptors shown here come from a woman younger than 35 in good health.

This clonotype was recorded a few times. CDR3 residues: CASSLMPGGTDTQYF. In DNA, the CDR3 is TGTGCCAGCAGCTTAATGCCAGGGGGCACAGATACGCAGTATTTT. The chain links TRBV7-8 to TRBJ2-3; D may be TRBD1 (6 bases). V shed 2 bases and J shed 1 base, with 10 bases lying between them. Germline CDR1 is SGHVS and CDR2 is FQNEAQ. The CDR3 runs to 15 residues.

This clonotype was detected a few times. J is TRBJ2-7 and V is TRBV6-6; unclear D gene. The ends were cut back, 3 bases at V and 2 bases at J, with 8 bases in the middle. Germline CDR1 and CDR2: MNHNY and SVGAGI (reference sequence). CDR3 length: 13 residues. Here the CDR3 reads CASSYSPTYEQYV. The DNA of the CDR3 is TGTGCCAGCAGTTATTCTCCCACCTACGAGCAGTACGTC.

This clonotype has more than one count but fewer than ten. The junction shows a germline mismatch at one end, possibly a read error. The chain combines TRBV5-1 with TRBJ2-3, with D perhaps matching TRBD2 (7 bases). This CDR3 has 16 amino acids. Germline lookup yields CDR1 SGHRS and CDR2 YFSETQ. CDR3 bases: TGCGCCAGCAGCTTAATCGGACGGGGGGACACAAATACGCAGTATTTT. Residues: CASSLIGRGDTNTQYF.

This chain uses TRBV5-6 with TRBJ2-4; 14 bases match TRBD2. From germline, CDR1 is SGHDT and CDR2 YYEEEE. The CDR3 totals 18 residues. Unmatched junction bases numbered 13, after V lost 4 bases and J lost 7 bases. CDR3 protein: CASSLGLAGATGLNIQYF. CDR3 sequence (DNA): TGTGCCAGCAGCCTGGGACTAGCGGGGGCGACGGGATTGAACATTCAGTACTTC.

This clonotype was seen a few times. CDR3: CASSQDMEHTGELFF. In DNA, the CDR3 is TGTGCCAGCAGCCAAGATATGGAGCACACCGGGGAGCTGTTTTTT. The chain links TRBV4-2 to TRBJ2-2; D is undetermined. V lost 0 bases to trimming and J lost 3 bases, with 8 bases between them. CDR3 length equals 15 residues. CDR1 is LGHNA and CDR2 is YNFKEQ in the germline V gene.

The CDR3, as DNA: TGTGCCACCAGTGATTTATCGGTCGGTCGGGACGGAACCTACAATGAGCAGTTCTTC. Protein: CATSDLSVGRDGTYNEQFF. The chain recombines TRBV24-1 with TRBJ2-1; D may correspond to TRBD1 or TRBD2 (5 bases each). Germline CDR1 is KGHDR and CDR2 is SFDVKD. This CDR3 has 19 residues. V dropped 1 base and J dropped 2 bases, with 20 bases sitting between them.

This clonotype came up a few times. The chain carries TRBV12-3 or TRBV12-4 and TRBJ2-7, with no clear D. The CDR3 has 14 amino acids. Deletions cut 0 bases from V and 6 bases from J, with 12 bases between. The CDR3 bases are TGTGCCAGCAGTTTAGCCTTGGGTGGGTTCGAGCAGTACGTC. Its translation is CASSLALGGFEQYV.

The CDR3 loop is CASSGDLGRETQYF. The CDR3 DNA sequence: TGTGCCAGCAGTGGGGACTTAGGGAGGGAGACCCAGTACTTC. V is TRBV2 and J is TRBJ2-5; D is possibly TRBD2 (6 bases). Germline lookup yields CDR1 SNHLY and CDR2 FYNNEI. There are 14 residues in the CDR3. V lost 4 bases, J lost 5 bases, and 14 bases lay in between.

V gene TRBV6-1 combines with J gene TRBJ2-7; maybe TRBD2 (6 bases). This CDR3 contains 14 residues. Trimming pared 2 bases from V and 3 bases from J, leaving 11 bases between. Germline V CDR1 and CDR2: MNHNS, SASEGT. The CDR3 coding sequence is TGTGCCAGCAGTGAATGGGACTGGAACTACGAGCAGTACGTC. This translates into CASSEWDWNYEQYV.

This clonotype has just a few counts. V gene TRBV29-1 combines with J gene TRBJ2-1; D gene ambiguous. CDR3 length: 12 amino acids. V was shortened by 1 base and J by 5 bases, with 6 bases between the two germline ends. Per the germline V gene, CDR1 is SQVTM and CDR2 is ANQGSEA. The CDR3 loop reads CSVEVGDNEQFF. The CDR3 DNA follows: TGCAGCGTTGAAGTTGGCGACAATGAGCAGTTCTTC.

This clonotype was observed many times. The chain has TRBV12-3 or TRBV12-4 and TRBJ1-6; D unresolved. Trimming cost V 5 bases and J 0 bases, with 8 bases left between them. The CDR3 spans 15 residues. The CDR3 loop is CASSLRSSYNSPLHF. Written as DNA, the CDR3 is TGTGCCAGCAGTCTTCGTAGCTCCTATAATTCACCCCTCCACTTT.